Each of the 21 T cell receptor beta chains below was sequenced from the same sample in a study of blood T cell repertoires in COVID-19 (TCRdb year 2020). Libraries came from the immunoSEQ multiplex PCR assay. TCRdb limited this immuneACCESS table to in-frame rearrangements with V and J called. A share of clones is missing; checked studies link under half to unresolved V genes, and the rest is unexplained. This sample lists approximately 200,000 clones; more than 75% were detected once. The top ten constitute roughly 2.8% of the sample. Input material: peripheral blood. The receptors derive from a man between 50 and 59 years old who had recovered from COVID-19.

The V and J genes are TRBV5-1 and TRBJ2-7; no definite D call. Germline lookup yields CDR1 SGHRS and CDR2 YFSETQ. V gave up 0 bases and J gave up 0 bases, with 10 bases separating them. CDR3 length equals 15 residues. The CDR3 loop reads CASSLVEVGSYEQYF. The CDR3 nucleotides are TGCGCCAGCAGCTTGGTAGAGGTGGGCTCCTACGAGCAGTACTTC.

The chain joins TRBV6-5 to TRBJ2-7; 8 bases agree with TRBD2. The ends lost 6 bases at V and 2 bases at J; junction bases unmatched: 3. The CDR3 contains 13 residues. CDR1 is MNHEY, CDR2 SVGAGI, per germline. The CDR3 coding sequence is TGTGCCAGCAGATACGGGGGGGCCTACGAGCAGTACTTC. Translation: CASRYGGAYEQYF.

V gene TRBV27 combines with J gene TRBJ1-6; D gene uncertain. The CDR3 sequence is 15 residues long. V lost 4 bases to trimming and J lost 1 base, with 8 bases between them. The germline V gene encodes CDR1 MNHEY and CDR2 SMNVEV (reference sequence). CDR3 residues: CASSWGGSYNSPLHF. The CDR3 coding sequence is TGTGCCAGCAGTTGGGGAGGTTCCTATAATTCACCCCTCCACTTT.

This chain joins TRBV6-5 and TRBJ2-5; 8 nucleotides match TRBD2. The CDR3 contains 16 residues. Germline assignment: CDR1 MNHEY and CDR2 SVGAGI. V dropped 2 bases and J dropped 2; count of bases not matched to a gene: 7. The CDR3 DNA reads TGTGCCAGCAGTTACCCGGGGGGGGCAGGTCAAGAGACCCAGTACTTC. It encodes CASSYPGGAGQETQYF.

The chain combines TRBV5-4 with TRBJ1-4, with D unclear. This CDR3 spans 15 amino acids. The V gene's germline CDR1 is SGHNT and CDR2 YYREEE (reference sequence). V lost 4 bases to trimming and J lost 0 bases, with 10 bases between them. CDR3 DNA: TGTGCCAGCAGCACTGCCGGTGCAACTAATGAAAAACTGTTTTTT. It encodes CASSTAGATNEKLFF.

The chain carries TRBV5-5 and TRBJ2-5, with D tentatively TRBD2 (6 bases). CDR3 length equals 15 residues. V lost 0 bases, J lost 5 bases, and 14 bases lay in between. The V gene's germline CDR1 is SGHKS and CDR2 YYEKEE (reference sequence). The CDR3 reads CASSLGYGSFETQYF. CDR3 sequence (DNA): TGTGCCAGCAGCTTGGGGTACGGGAGTTTTGAGACCCAGTACTTC.

The J gene is TRBJ2-1, the V gene TRBV27; 13 positions agree with TRBD2. V was clipped by 5 bases and J by 6 bases; unmatched bases: 4. The germline V gene encodes CDR1 MNHEY and CDR2 SMNVEV (reference sequence). This CDR3 contains 15 residues. The chain's CDR3 is CASSPRTSGSNEQFF. CDR3 nucleotides: TGTGCCAGCAGTCCCAGGACTAGCGGGAGCAATGAGCAGTTCTTC.

Only a few counts were recorded for this clone. V and J are TRBV2 and TRBJ1-4; D perhaps matches TRBD1 (5 bases). V lost 11 bases, J lost 8 bases, and 12 bases lay in between. The germline gives CDR1 SNHLY, CDR2 FYNNEI. The CDR3 has 11 residues. The CDR3: CAGALAEKLFF. The CDR3 DNA reads as TGTGCCGGGGCCCTCGCCGAAAAACTGTTTTTT.

This clone was picked up one time. This chain links TRBV7-2 with TRBJ2-2, with 8 bases identical to TRBD1. The junction had 4 bases not matched to a gene; V was cut back by 2 bases and J by 5 bases. CDR1 is SGHTA and CDR2 is FQGNSA in the germline V gene. The CDR3 covers 15 residues. In DNA, the CDR3 is TGTGCCAGCAGCTTACAGGGGGCGCGGACCGGGGAGCTGTTTTTT. Residues: CASSLQGARTGELFF.

The CDR3 DNA follows: TGTGCCAGCAGCACAGGCTTAGAGACCCAGTACTTC. This sequence encodes CASSTGLETQYF. The chain uses TRBV7-9 and TRBJ2-5; D possibly corresponds to TRBD1 (5 bases). The CDR3 has 12 residues. Trimming took off 5 bases at V and 4 bases at J, with 8 bases between the two ends. The germline V gene has CDR1 SEHNR and CDR2 FQNEAQ (reference sequence).

The gene calls are TRBV19 and TRBJ1-2; 8 nucleotides align to TRBD1. CDR1 is LNHDA, CDR2 SQIVND, per germline (reference sequence). CDR3 size: 12 residues. The V segment lost 8 bases and the J segment 4 bases; nucleotides outside the gene matches: 3. In DNA form, the CDR3 reads TGTGCCAGTGACAGGGGTGGCTATGGCTACACCTTC. This codes for CASDRGGYGYTF.

The chain couples TRBV27 to TRBJ2-6, with 8 bases fitting TRBD1. The CDR3 sequence is 17 residues long. The germline CDR1 and CDR2 sequences are MNHEY and SMNVEV (reference sequence). V lost 6 bases and J lost 0; bases outside the gene matches: 7. Written as DNA, the CDR3 is TGTGCCAGCAGGGGGACAGGTCTTCACTCTGGGGCCAACGTCCTGACTTTC. Translating gives CASRGTGLHSGANVLTF. Combining the CDR3 with reference TRBV27 and TRBJ2-6 gives the whole variable domain EAQVTQNPRYLITVTGKKLTVTCSQNMNHEYMSWYRQDPGLGLRQIYYSMNVEVTDKGDVPEGYKVSRKEKRNFPLILESPSPNQTSLYFCASRGTGLHSGANVLTFGAGSRLTVL.

The chain is built from TRBV28 and TRBJ1-4; tentatively, D is TRBD1 (6 bases). Trimming took off 5 bases at V and 8 bases at J, with 21 bases between the two ends. This CDR3 has 16 amino acids. Germline assignment: CDR1 MDHEN and CDR2 SYDVKM. CDR3 loop: CASSTPASSQGEKLFF. CDR3 nucleotides: TGTGCCAGCAGTACCCCGGCCTCGTCTCAGGGGGAAAAACTGTTTTTT. Variable domain in full (rest from reference TRBV28 and TRBJ1-4): DVKVTQSSRYLVKRTGEKVFLECVQDMDHENMFWYRQDPGLGLRLIYFSYDVKMKEKGDIPEGYSVSREKKERFSLILESASTNQTSMYLCASSTPASSQGEKLFFGSGTQLSVL.

The chain is built from TRBV11-2 and TRBJ1-4; 12 bases align to TRBD1. Looked up from germline, CDR1 is SGHAT and CDR2 is FQNNGV. The V gene end was trimmed by 1 base and the J gene end by 7 bases; junction bases not matched to a gene: 4. CDR3 length: 16 residues. The CDR3 sequence is CASSLGDRGRGEKLFF. In DNA, the CDR3 is TGTGCCAGCAGCTTAGGGGACAGGGGGCGCGGTGAAAAACTGTTTTTT.

The rearrangement joins TRBV11-2 to TRBJ2-1; TRBD1 might be the D (6 bases). V lost 1 base and J 6 bases, leaving 10 bases between the germline ends. The CDR3 is made up of 14 amino acids. Germline V lookup: CDR1 SGHAT, CDR2 FQNNGV. The CDR3 sequence: CASSLGTGRNEQFF. The CDR3 bases are TGTGCCAGCAGCTTAGGTACAGGGCGCAATGAGCAGTTCTTC.

This clone came up once. The chain is built from TRBV5-6 and TRBJ1-5; the D gene is possibly TRBD1 (6 bases). Trimming left V 5 bases short and J 3 bases short, with 12 bases between. The length of the CDR3 is 14 residues. Germline CDR1 reads SGHDT; CDR2 reads YYEEEE. Written as DNA, the CDR3 is TGTGCCAGCAGTTTCAGGGGCCACAATCAGCCCCAGCATTTT. It yields the protein CASSFRGHNQPQHF.

The chain recombines TRBV11-2 with TRBJ2-3; perhaps TRBD2 as D (6 bases). The ends were cut back, 1 base at V and 6 bases at J, with 8 bases in the middle. Germline CDR1 and CDR2: SGHAT and FQNNGV. The CDR3 covers 13 residues. The CDR3 nucleotides read TGTGCCAGCAGCTTAGCGGGAGCCGATACGCAGTATTTT. Translating it yields CASSLAGADTQYF.

The chain combines TRBV6-5 with TRBJ2-1; 16 nucleotides line up with TRBD2. With V trimmed by 7 bases and J by 7 bases, 4 bases remained unmatched. The germline V gene has CDR1 MNHEY and CDR2 SVGAGI. The CDR3 loop spans 15 amino acids. Here the CDR3 DNA reads TGTGCCAGCACTCCGGGACTAGCGGGAGGGAATGAGCAGTTCTTC. As protein: CASTPGLAGGNEQFF.

This chain uses TRBV11-2 with TRBJ1-5; 8 nucleotides line up with TRBD1. V shed 5 bases, J shed 1 base, and the junction held 4 bases outside the gene matches. Per the germline V gene, CDR1 is SGHAT and CDR2 is FQNNGV. The CDR3 consists of 15 residues. The DNA for the CDR3 is TGTGCCAGCAGCAAAGGACAGGGAAGCAATCAGCCCCAGCATTTT. This translates into CASSKGQGSNQPQHF.

The chain uses TRBV10-2 and TRBJ2-6; D may be TRBD1 (6 bases). This CDR3 region has 15 residues. CDR1 and CDR2 from the germline V gene are WSHSY and SAAADI. Trimming removed 10 bases at V and 0 bases at J, with 13 bases between. CDR3 region: CATQNRDSGANVLTF. For the CDR3, the DNA is TGCGCCACCCAGAACAGGGACTCTGGGGCCAACGTCCTGACTTTC.

A word on this clone: The same CDR3 is also encoded by other DNA sequences in this sample. The chain recombines TRBV30 with TRBJ1-5; perhaps TRBD1 as D (6 bases). Germline CDR1 and CDR2: GTSNPN and SVGIG (reference sequence). The CDR3 is 13 amino acids. Trimming cost V 0 bases and J 7 bases, with 10 bases left between them. The CDR3 spells CAWSVQGGQPQHF. The DNA for the CDR3 is TGTGCCTGGAGTGTACAGGGTGGCCAGCCCCAGCATTTT.